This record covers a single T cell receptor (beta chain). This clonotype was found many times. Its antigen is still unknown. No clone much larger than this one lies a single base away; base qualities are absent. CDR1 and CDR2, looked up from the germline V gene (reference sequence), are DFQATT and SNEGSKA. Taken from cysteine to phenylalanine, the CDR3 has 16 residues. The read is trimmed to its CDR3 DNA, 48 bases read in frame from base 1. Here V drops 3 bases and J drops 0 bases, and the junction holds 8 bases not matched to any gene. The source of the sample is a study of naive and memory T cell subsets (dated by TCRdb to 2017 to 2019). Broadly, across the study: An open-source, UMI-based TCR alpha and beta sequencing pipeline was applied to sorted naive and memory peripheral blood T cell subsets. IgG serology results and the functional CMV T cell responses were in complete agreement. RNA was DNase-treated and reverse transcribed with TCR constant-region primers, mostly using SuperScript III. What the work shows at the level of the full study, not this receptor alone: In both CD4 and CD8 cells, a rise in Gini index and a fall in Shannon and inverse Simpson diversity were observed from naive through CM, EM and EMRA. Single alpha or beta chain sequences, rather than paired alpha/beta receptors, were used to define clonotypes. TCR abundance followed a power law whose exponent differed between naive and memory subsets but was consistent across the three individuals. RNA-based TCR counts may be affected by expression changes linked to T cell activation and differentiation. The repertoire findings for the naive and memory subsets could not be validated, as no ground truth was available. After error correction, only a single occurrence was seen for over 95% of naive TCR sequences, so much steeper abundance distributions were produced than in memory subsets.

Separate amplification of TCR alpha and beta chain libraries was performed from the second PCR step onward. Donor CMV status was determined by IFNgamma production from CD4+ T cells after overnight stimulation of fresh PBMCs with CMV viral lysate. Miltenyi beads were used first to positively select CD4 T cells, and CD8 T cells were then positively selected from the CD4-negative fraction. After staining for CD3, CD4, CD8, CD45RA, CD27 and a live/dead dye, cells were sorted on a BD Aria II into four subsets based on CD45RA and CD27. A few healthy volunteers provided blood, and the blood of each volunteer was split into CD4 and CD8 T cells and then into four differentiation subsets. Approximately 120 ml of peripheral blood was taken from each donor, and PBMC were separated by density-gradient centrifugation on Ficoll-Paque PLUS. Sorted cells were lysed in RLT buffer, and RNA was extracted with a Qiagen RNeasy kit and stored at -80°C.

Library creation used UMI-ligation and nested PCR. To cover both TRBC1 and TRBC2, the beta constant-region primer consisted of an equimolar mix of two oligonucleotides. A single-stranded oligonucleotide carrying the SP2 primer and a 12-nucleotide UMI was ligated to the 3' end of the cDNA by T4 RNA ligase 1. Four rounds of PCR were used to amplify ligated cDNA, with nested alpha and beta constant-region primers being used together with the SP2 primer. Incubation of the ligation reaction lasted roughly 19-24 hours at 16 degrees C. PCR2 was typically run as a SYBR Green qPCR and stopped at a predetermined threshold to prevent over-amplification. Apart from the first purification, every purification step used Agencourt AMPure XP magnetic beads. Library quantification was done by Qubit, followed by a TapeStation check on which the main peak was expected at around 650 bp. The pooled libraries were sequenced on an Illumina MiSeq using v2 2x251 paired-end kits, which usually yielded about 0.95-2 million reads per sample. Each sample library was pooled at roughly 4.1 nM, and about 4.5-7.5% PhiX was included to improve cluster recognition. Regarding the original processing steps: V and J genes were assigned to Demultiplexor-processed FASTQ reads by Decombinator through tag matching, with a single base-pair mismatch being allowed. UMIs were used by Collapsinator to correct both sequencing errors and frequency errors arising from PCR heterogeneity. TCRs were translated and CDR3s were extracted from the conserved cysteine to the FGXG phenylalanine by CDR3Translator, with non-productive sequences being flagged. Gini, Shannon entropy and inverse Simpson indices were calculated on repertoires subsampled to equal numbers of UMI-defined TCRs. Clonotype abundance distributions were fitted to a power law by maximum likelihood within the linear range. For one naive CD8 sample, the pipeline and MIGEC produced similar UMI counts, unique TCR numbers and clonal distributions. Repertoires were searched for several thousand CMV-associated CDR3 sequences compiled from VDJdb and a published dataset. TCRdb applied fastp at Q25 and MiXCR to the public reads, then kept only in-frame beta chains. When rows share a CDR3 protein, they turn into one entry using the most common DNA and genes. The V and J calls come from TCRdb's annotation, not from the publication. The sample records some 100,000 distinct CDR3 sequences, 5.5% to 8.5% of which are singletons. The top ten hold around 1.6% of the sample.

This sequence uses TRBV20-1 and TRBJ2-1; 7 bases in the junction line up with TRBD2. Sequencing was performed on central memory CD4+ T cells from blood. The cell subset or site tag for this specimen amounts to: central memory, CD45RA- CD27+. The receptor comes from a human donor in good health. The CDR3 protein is CSASGGVYSSYNEQFF. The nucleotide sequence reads TGCAGTGCTAGTGGGGGGGTGTATAGCTCCTACAATGAGCAGTTCTTC.